This passage covers 17 T cell receptor beta chains from one sample sequenced in a study of T cells in Graves' hyperthyroidism and ophthalmopathy. Amplified regions were TCR beta CDR3 sequences from RNA transcripts. HTBI primers were used for first-round RT-PCR of the TCR CDR3. One entry per CDR3 protein results from TCRdb running MiXCR on the multiplex PCR reads. The profile covers a few hundred thousand distinct CDR3 sequences, with around 13% appearing a single time and 30% to 40% taken by the ten largest. The material sequenced was blood. The source is a woman aged 40-49 years with Graves' ophthalmopathy.

Turning to this clonotype: This may be a read error: a much more frequent sequence differs by one nucleotide. The chain recombines TRBV28 with TRBJ2-7; the match to TRBD2 covers 7 bases. The CDR3 consists of 17 residues. Trimming removed 5 bases from V and 6 bases from J; junction bases left unmatched: 19. Germline CDR1 is MDHEN and CDR2 is SYDVKM. CDR3 in amino acids: CASSPFRRAGSLAEQYF. In DNA, the CDR3 is TGTGCCAGCAGTCCTTTCCGGAGAGCGGGAAGCCTCGCCGAGCAGTACTTC.

The chain carries TRBV11-3 and TRBJ2-5; D remains unclear. This CDR3 region has 15 residues. Trimming pared 5 bases from V and 2 bases from J, leaving 15 bases between. CDR1 is SGHNT and CDR2 is YENEEA in the germline V gene. The CDR3 DNA reads as TGTGCCAGCAGCCCTACTGCTTCGGAACAAGAGACCCAGTACTTC. It yields the protein CASSPTASEQETQYF.

This clonotype has at least ten counts. The J gene is TRBJ1-1, the V gene TRBV20-1; 8 nucleotides agree with TRBD1. With V trimmed by 6 bases and J by 4 bases, 7 bases remained unmatched. The CDR3 extends over 13 amino acids. Germline CDR1 and CDR2: DFQATT and SNEGSKA (reference sequence). The CDR3 loop reads CSARQGTGTEAFF. CDR3 sequence (DNA): TGCAGTGCAAGACAGGGGACGGGCACTGAAGCTTTCTTT.

Ten or more counts support this clonotype. The chain carries TRBV10-2 and TRBJ2-3, with D perhaps matching TRBD1 (5 bases). The CDR3 spans 15 residues. The V end was cut by 2 bases, the J end by 0 bases, with 9 bases between. The germline gives CDR1 WSHSY, CDR2 SAAADI. The CDR3 sequence is CASSERRTSTDTQYF. DNA of the CDR3: TGCGCCAGCAGTGAGAGAAGGACAAGCACAGATACGCAGTATTTT.

The chain has TRBV4-1 and TRBJ1-2; D remains unclear. The CDR3 totals 19 residues. Germline lookup yields CDR1 MGHRA and CDR2 YSYEKL. V lost 0 bases and J lost 8, with 28 bases in between. CDR3 sequence: CASSQEGRRTRLTRRGYTF. The CDR3 region has the DNA TGCGCCAGCAGCCAAGAGGGGAGGCGTACAAGGCTCACCCGGAGGGGCTACACCTTC.

This clonotype was seen many times. The V call is TRBV7-3, the J call TRBJ2-1; D gene unclear. V was trimmed by 5 bases and J by 4 bases, leaving 18 bases between them. Germline-derived CDR1 and CDR2 are SGHTA and FQGTGA. The CDR3 loop spans 16 amino acids. CDR3 loop: CASSPPGSDSYNEQFF. The DNA of the CDR3 is TGTGCCAGCAGCCCCCCCGGTTCAGATTCGTACAATGAGCAGTTCTTC. Combining the CDR3 with reference TRBV7-3 and TRBJ2-1 gives the whole variable domain GAGVSQTPSNKVTEKGKYVELRCDPISGHTALYWYRQSLGQGPEFLIYFQGTGAADDSGLPNDRFFAVRPEGSVSTLKIQRTERGDSAVYLCASSPPGSDSYNEQFFGPGTRLTVL.

The chain combines TRBV24-1 with TRBJ2-7, with D possibly matching TRBD1 (6 bases). In germline, CDR1 is KGHDR, CDR2 SFDVKD. This CDR3 comprises 13 residues. V was clipped by 5 bases and J by 2 bases, with 9 bases between them. The CDR3 coding sequence is TGTGCCACCAGTGGGGGGCTCACCTACGAGCAGTACTTC. Its protein product is CATSGGLTYEQYF.

The rearrangement joins TRBV4-1 to TRBJ2-7; TRBD2 aligns across 12 bases. CDR1 is MGHRA, CDR2 YSYEKL, per germline. This CDR3 comprises 18 residues. J gave up 5 bases and V 0 bases, and 11 bases lay outside the gene matches. Here the CDR3 DNA reads TGCGCCAGCAGCCAAGATTATCGACTAGCGGGGGCCCGTGACGAGCAGTACTTC. Residues: CASSQDYRLAGARDEQYF.

This clonotype came up many times. The chain uses TRBV20-1 and TRBJ2-5; 12 positions match TRBD1. CDR3 length: 15 residues. Germline CDR1 reads DFQATT; CDR2 reads SNEGSKA (reference sequence). J was trimmed by 13 bases and V by 4 bases; bases with no gene match: 16. DNA of the CDR3: TGCAGTGCTACTCCGGGACAGGGGGCGTCGAGGGTAATGTACTTC. Protein: CSATPGQGASRVMYF.

About this clonotype: Its ends do not fully match the called genes, so a read error is possible. The chain has TRBV6-5 and TRBJ2-6; 8 bases match TRBD2. The CDR3 spans 19 residues. Germline assignment: CDR1 MNHEY and CDR2 SVGAGI. CDR3 protein: CASSYSEGPSTAGANALTF. The CDR3 DNA is TGTGCCAGCAGTTACTCGGAGGGACCCTCTACAGCGGGGGCCAACGCCCTGACTTTC.

This clonotype was counted ten times or more. This rearrangement joins TRBV6-5 to TRBJ1-3; no firm D call. V lost 2 bases, J lost 1 base, and 6 bases lay in between. The CDR3 contains 14 residues. CDR1 MNHEY and CDR2 SVGAGI come from the germline V gene. This chain's CDR3 is CASSYGGSGNTIYF. The CDR3 nucleotides read TGTGCCAGCAGTTACGGAGGTTCTGGAAACACCATATATTTT.

This clonotype was seen repeatedly, ten times or more. The genes are TRBV12-3 or TRBV12-4 and TRBJ2-1, with 12 bases matching TRBD1. The CDR3 runs to 19 residues. The trim removed 3 bases at V and 7 bases at J, leaving 16 bases unmatched. This CDR3 is CASSLQPIKPGQGANEQFF. CDR3 nucleotide sequence: TGTGCCAGCAGTTTGCAACCTATCAAACCGGGACAGGGGGCTAATGAGCAGTTCTTC.

This clonotype turned up a few times. This may be a read error, as it is one base from a much larger clone. V usage is TRBV20-1 and J usage is TRBJ2-7; TRBD1 agrees at 9 bases. The CDR3 has 16 amino acids. V was clipped by 0 bases and J by 0 bases; unmatched bases: 6. The germline CDR1 and CDR2 sequences are DFQATT and SNEGSKA (reference sequence). CDR3 nucleotide sequence: TGCAGTGCTAGAGACCACAGGGGACAGGGCTCCTACGAGCAGTACTTC. This gives the protein CSARDHRGQGSYEQYF.

This clonotype was detected many times. This chain joins TRBV2 and TRBJ1-4, with D tentatively TRBD1 (6 bases). The V end lost 2 bases, the J end lost 7 bases, and 11 bases lay between the germline ends. The CDR3 sequence is 14 residues long. In germline, CDR1 is SNHLY, CDR2 FYNNEI. CDR3 DNA: TGTGCCAGCAGTGAAAAAGGGGGGGTTGAAAAACTGTTTTTT. It specifies CASSEKGGVEKLFF.

This clonotype was counted ten times or more. This rearrangement joins TRBV3-1 to TRBJ2-7; 8 nucleotides align to TRBD1. The germline V gene encodes CDR1 LGHDT and CDR2 YNNKEL (reference sequence). This CDR3 spans 14 amino acids. V dropped 4 bases and J dropped 3; count of bases not matched to a gene: 5. The CDR3 region is CASSPGTGDYEQYF. Here the CDR3 DNA reads TGTGCCAGCAGCCCCGGGACAGGAGACTACGAGCAGTACTTC.

This clonotype occurred many times. The V call is TRBV19, the J call TRBJ2-2; 13 nucleotides align to TRBD2. V shed 6 bases and J 6 bases; nucleotides not matched to a gene: 10. Germline CDR1 is LNHDA and CDR2 is SQIVND (reference sequence). This CDR3 is built from 17 residues. CDR3 residues: CASRRLAGGDYAGELFF. The DNA for the CDR3 is TGTGCCAGTAGGAGACTAGCGGGAGGTGATTACGCCGGGGAGCTGTTTTTT.

This clonotype was found a few times. The CDR3 is CASSSGTGVGNQPQHF. The CDR3 nucleotides read TGTGCCAGCAGCTCCGGGACAGGGGTCGGCAATCAGCCCCAGCATTTT. This chain uses TRBV7-8 with TRBJ1-5; 10 nucleotides line up with TRBD1. The trim removed 4 bases at V and 2 bases at J, leaving 5 bases unmatched. The CDR3 has 16 amino acids. The V gene's germline CDR1 is SGHVS and CDR2 FQNEAQ.